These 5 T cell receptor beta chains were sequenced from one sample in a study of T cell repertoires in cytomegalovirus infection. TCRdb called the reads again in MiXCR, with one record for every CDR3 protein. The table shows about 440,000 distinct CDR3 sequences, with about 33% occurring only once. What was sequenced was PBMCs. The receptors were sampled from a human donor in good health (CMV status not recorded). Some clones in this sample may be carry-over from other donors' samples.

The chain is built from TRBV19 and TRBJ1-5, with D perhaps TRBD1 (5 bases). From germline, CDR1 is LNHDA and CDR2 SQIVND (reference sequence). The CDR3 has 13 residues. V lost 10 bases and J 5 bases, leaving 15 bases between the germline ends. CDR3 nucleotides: TGTGCCACCCGGGACTTATACGATCAGCCCCAGCATTTT. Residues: CATRDLYDQPQHF.

The CDR3 coding sequence is TGCAGTGCTAGAGATCCGAGACTAGTAGAAATAAATGAGCAGTTCTTC. Translation: CSARDPRLVEINEQFF. The chain joins TRBV20-1 to TRBJ2-1; a weak D match, TRBD2 (6 bases). The germline CDR1 and CDR2 sequences are DFQATT and SNEGSKA (reference sequence). Trimming pared 0 bases from V and 7 bases from J, leaving 19 bases between. This CDR3 spans 16 amino acids.

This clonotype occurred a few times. The CDR3 is CASSLGRTGRVNQPQHF. The CDR3 nucleotides are TGTGCCAGCAGCTTAGGGCGGACAGGGAGGGTCAATCAGCCCCAGCATTTT. This chain links TRBV7-2 with TRBJ1-5, with TRBD1 matching over 8 bases. After removal of 1 base from V and 3 bases from J, the junction contained 8 bases not matched to a gene. The CDR3 has 17 residues. The germline gives CDR1 SGHTA, CDR2 FQGNSA.

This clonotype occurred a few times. The CDR3 DNA sequence: TGCGCCAGCAGCCAAAGGGCAGGGGAGAACTACTACAATGAGCAGTTCTTC. Its protein is CASSQRAGENYYNEQFF. The rearrangement uses TRBV4-1 and TRBJ2-1, with D perhaps TRBD1 (6 bases). V was pared by 2 bases and J by 3 bases, with 17 bases between. The germline V gene encodes CDR1 MGHRA and CDR2 YSYEKL. This CDR3 region has 17 residues.

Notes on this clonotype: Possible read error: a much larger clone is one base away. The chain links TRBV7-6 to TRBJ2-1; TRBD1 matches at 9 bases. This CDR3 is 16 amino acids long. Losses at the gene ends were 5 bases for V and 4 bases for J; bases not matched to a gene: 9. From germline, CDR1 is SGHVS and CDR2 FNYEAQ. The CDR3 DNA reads TGTGCCAGCAGCCCCCACGGGACAGGGTCTTACAATGAGCAGTTCTTC. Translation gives CASSPHGTGSYNEQFF.